This T cell receptor (beta chain) was retrieved from a study of T cells in Graves' hyperthyroidism and ophthalmopathy. Study-wide results and caveats: Blood held most thyroid clonotypes expanded above 0.001 frequency.

This clonotype was recorded many times. Antigen unknown. The V gene lost 1 base and the J gene lost 4 bases, with 13 bases spanning the gap. CDR3 length: 14 residues. The V gene's germline CDR1 is GTSNPN and CDR2 SVGIG (reference sequence). Amplified TCR beta CDR3 regions came from RNA transcripts. Primed by the HTBI set, a first-round RT-PCR was run on the TCR CDR3. A single record per CDR3 protein comes from TCRdb applying MiXCR to the multiplex PCR reads. The sample records about 160,000 distinct CDR3 sequences, just under 9.5% being singletons. The TCR originated in a woman younger than 35 with Graves' hyperthyroidism that later progressed to Graves' ophthalmopathy. The sample comprised blood. This rearrangement joins TRBV30 to TRBJ1-2; possibly TRBD1 for D (6 bases). CDR3 bases: TGTGCCTGGAGTGGACAGGACGGCATCTATGGCTACACCTTC. This sequence encodes CAWSGQDGIYGYTF.